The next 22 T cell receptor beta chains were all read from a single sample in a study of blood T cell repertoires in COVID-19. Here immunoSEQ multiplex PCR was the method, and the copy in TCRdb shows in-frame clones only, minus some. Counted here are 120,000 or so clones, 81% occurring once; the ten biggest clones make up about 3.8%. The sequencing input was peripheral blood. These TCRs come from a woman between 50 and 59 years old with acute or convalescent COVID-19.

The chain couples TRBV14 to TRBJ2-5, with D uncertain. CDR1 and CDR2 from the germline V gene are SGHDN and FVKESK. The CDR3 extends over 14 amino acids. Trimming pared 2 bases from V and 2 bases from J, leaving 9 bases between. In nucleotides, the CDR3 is TGTGCCAGCAGCCAAATTGGGCTTCAAGAGACCCAGTACTTC. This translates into CASSQIGLQETQYF.

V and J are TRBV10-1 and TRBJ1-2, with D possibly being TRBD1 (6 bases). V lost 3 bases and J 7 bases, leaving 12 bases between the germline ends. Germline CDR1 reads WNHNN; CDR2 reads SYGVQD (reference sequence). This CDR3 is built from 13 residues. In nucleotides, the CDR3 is TGCGCCAGCAGTGAACACAGGGTCTCTGGCTACACCTTC. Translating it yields CASSEHRVSGYTF.

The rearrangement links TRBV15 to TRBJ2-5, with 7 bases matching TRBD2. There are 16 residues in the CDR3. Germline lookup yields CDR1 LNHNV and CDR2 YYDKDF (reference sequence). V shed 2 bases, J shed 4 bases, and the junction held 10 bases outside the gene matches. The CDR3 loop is CATSRSRGSYAETQYF. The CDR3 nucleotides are TGTGCCACCAGCAGAAGTCGCGGGAGTTATGCAGAGACCCAGTACTTC.

CDR3 sequence: CASSIDLLVGDYGYTF. The CDR3 DNA reads TGTGCCAGTAGTATAGATCTGCTGGTTGGAGACTATGGCTACACCTTC. The rearrangement links TRBV19 to TRBJ1-2; D gene unclear. The V gene's germline CDR1 is LNHDA and CDR2 SQIVND (reference sequence). Trimming pared 0 bases from V and 3 bases from J, leaving 14 bases between. The CDR3 is 16 residues long.

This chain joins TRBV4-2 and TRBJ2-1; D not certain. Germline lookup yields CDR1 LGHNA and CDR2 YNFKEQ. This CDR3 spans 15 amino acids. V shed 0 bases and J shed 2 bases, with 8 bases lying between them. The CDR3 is CASSQDSFPYNEQFF. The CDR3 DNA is TGTGCCAGCAGCCAAGATTCTTTCCCCTACAATGAGCAGTTCTTC.

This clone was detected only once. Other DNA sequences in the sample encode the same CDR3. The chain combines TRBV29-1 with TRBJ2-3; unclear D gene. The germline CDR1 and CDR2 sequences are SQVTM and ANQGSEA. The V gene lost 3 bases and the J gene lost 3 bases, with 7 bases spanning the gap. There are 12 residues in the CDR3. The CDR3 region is CSVESGTDTQYF. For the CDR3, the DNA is TGCAGCGTTGAGAGTGGTACAGATACGCAGTATTTT.

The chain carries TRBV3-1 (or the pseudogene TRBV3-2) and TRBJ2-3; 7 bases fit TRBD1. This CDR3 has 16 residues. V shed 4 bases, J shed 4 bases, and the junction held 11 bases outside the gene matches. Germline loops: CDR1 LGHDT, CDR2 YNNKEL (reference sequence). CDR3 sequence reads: CASSRELTGVPDTQYF. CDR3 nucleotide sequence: TGTGCCAGCAGCCGAGAGCTTACAGGGGTCCCAGATACGCAGTATTTT.

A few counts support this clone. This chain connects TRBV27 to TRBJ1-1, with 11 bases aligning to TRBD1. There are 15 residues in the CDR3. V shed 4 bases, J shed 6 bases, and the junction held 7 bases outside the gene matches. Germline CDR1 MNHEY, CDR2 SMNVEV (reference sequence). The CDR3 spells CASSSGQGASSEAFF. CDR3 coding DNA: TGTGCCAGCAGTTCCGGACAGGGGGCCTCGTCTGAAGCTTTCTTT.

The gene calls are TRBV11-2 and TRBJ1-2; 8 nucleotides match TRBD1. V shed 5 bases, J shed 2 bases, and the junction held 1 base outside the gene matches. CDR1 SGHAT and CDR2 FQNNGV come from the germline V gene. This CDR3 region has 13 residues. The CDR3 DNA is TGTGCCAGCAGCCGACAGGGGAACTATGGCTACACCTTC. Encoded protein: CASSRQGNYGYTF.

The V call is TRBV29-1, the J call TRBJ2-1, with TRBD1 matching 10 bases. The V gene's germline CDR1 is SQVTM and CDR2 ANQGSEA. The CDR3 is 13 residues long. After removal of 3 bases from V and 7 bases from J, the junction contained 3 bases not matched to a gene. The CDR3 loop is CSVDGTGANEQFF. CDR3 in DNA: TGCAGCGTTGACGGGACAGGGGCTAATGAGCAGTTCTTC.

The CDR3 spells CASRGQGRGYTF. CDR3 coding DNA: TGTGCCAGCAGAGGGCAGGGCAGGGGCTACACCTTC. V is TRBV2 and J is TRBJ1-2; perhaps TRBD1 as D (5 bases). The CDR3 runs 12 residues. V lost 6 bases, J lost 8 bases, and 13 bases lay in between. Germline assignment: CDR1 SNHLY and CDR2 FYNNEI. The whole variable domain, filled in from reference TRBV2 and TRBJ1-2, reads EPEVTQTPSHQVTQMGQEVILRCVPISNHLYFYWYRQILGQKVEFLVSFYNNEISEKSEIFDDQFSVERPDGSNFTLKIRSTKLEDSAMYFCASRGQGRGYTFGSGTRLTVV.

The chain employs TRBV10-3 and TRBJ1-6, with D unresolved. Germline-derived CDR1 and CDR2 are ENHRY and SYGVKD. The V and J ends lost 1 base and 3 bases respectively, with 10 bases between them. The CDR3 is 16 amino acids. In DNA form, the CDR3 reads TGTGCCATCAGTGAGTGGAGAGAGGGCTATAATTCACCCCTCCACTTT. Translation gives CAISEWREGYNSPLHF.

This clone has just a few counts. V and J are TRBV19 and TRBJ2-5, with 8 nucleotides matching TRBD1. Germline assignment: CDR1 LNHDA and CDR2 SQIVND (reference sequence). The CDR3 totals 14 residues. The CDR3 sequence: CATKEQGASETQYF. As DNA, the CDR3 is TGTGCTACCAAGGAGCAGGGGGCATCAGAGACCCAGTACTTC.

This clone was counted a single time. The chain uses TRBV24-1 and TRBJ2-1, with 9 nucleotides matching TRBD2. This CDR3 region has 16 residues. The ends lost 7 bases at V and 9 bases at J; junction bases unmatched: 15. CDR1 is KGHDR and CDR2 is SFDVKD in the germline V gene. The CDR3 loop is CATSPPGLASRGEQFF. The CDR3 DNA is TGTGCCACCAGCCCCCCGGGACTAGCATCTCGCGGTGAGCAGTTCTTC.

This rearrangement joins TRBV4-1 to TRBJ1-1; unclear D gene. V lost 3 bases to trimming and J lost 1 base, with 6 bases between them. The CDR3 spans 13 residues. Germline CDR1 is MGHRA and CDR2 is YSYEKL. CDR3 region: CASSQFRNTEAFF. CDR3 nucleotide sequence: TGCGCCAGCAGCCAGTTCCGGAACACTGAAGCTTTCTTT.

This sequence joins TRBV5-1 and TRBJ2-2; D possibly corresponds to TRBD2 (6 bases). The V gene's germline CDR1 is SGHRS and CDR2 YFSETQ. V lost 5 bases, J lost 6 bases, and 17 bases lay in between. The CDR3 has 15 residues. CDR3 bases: TGCGCCAGCAGATACCGGGACTCCCCGGCCGGGGAGCTGTTTTTT. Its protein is CASRYRDSPAGELFF.

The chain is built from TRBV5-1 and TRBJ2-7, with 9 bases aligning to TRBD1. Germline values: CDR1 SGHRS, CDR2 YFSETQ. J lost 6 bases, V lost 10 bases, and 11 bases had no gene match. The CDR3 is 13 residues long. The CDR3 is CASSRDRVSEQYF. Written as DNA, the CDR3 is TGCGCCTCGTCCCGGGACAGGGTAAGCGAGCAGTACTTC. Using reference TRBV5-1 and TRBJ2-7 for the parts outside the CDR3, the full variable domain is KAGVTQTPRYLIKTRGQQVTLSCSPISGHRSVSWYQQTPGQGLQFLFEYFSETQRNKGNFPGRFSGRQFSNSRSEMNVSTLELGDSALYLCASSRDRVSEQYFGPGTRLTVT.

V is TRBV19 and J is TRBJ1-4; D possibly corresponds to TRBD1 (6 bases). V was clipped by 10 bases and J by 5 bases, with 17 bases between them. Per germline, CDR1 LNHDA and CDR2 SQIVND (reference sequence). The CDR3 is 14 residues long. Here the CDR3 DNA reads TGTGCCACCTCCCGTCGGACAGAGAATGAAAAACTGTTTTTT. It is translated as CATSRRTENEKLFF.

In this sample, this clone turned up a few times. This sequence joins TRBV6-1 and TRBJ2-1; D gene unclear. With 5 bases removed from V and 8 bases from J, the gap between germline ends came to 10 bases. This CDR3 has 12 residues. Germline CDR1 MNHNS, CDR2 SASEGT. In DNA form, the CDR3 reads TGTGCCAGCAGTCTCCATGGGCATGAGCAGTTCTTC. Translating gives CASSLHGHEQFF.

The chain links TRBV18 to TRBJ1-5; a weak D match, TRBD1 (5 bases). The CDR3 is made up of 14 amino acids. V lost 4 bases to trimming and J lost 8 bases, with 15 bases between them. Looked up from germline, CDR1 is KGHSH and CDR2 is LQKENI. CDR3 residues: CASSLYGGGEPQHF. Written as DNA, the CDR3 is TGTGCCAGCTCACTTTATGGGGGAGGGGAGCCCCAGCATTTT.

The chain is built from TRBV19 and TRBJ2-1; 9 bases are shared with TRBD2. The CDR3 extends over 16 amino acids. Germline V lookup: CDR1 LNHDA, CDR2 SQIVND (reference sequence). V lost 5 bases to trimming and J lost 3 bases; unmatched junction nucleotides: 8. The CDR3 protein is CASSSVSGSNYNEQFF. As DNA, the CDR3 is TGTGCCAGTAGTTCCGTTAGCGGGAGCAACTACAATGAGCAGTTCTTC. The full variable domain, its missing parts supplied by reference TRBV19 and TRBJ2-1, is DGGITQSPKYLFRKEGQNVTLSCEQNLNHDAMYWYRQDPGQGLRLIYYSQIVNDFQKGDIAEGYSVSREKKESFPLTVTSAQKNPTAFYLCASSSVSGSNYNEQFFGPGTRLTVL.

The CDR3 spells CASSPKTGWNTGELFF. DNA for the CDR3: TGTGCCAGCAGCCCGAAGACAGGGTGGAACACCGGGGAGCTGTTTTTT. The V call is TRBV7-8, the J call TRBJ2-2, with 7 bases matching TRBD1. Losses at the gene ends were 5 bases for V and 1 base for J; bases not matched to a gene: 7. The CDR3 runs to 16 residues. Germline-derived CDR1 and CDR2 are SGHVS and FQNEAQ.